These 17 T cell receptor beta chains share one sample of origin, sequenced in a study of control samples from healthy donors and cancer patients. Produced via immunoSEQ multiplex PCR; TCRdb's table is partial and in-frame only. This listing includes fewer than 250,000 clones. The sequencing input was blood. The receptors were gathered from a woman aged 25 to 39 in good health.

The chain combines TRBV6-2 or TRBV6-3 with TRBJ2-3; tentatively, D is TRBD1 (6 bases). This CDR3 is 16 amino acids long. Germline CDR1 reads MNHEY; CDR2 reads SVGEGT. The ends were cut back, 0 bases at V and 0 bases at J, with 10 bases in the middle. DNA for the CDR3: TGTGCCAGCAGTTACTCCCCGACAGGTAGCACAGATACGCAGTATTTT. Amino acids: CASSYSPTGSTDTQYF.

The V call is TRBV11-2, the J call TRBJ2-7; TRBD2 might be the D (6 bases). Trimming took 3 bases from V and 5 from J, leaving 14 bases between them. The CDR3 consists of 14 residues. The germline CDR1 and CDR2 sequences are SGHAT and FQNNGV. CDR3 loop: CASSFARGFNEQYF. DNA for the CDR3: TGTGCCAGCAGCTTCGCCCGGGGGTTTAACGAGCAGTACTTC.

In DNA form, the CDR3 reads TGCGGCGCGAAGAACAGGGGACCCTACGAGCAGTACTTC. Its translation: CGAKNRGPYEQYF. The chain recombines TRBV23-1 with TRBJ2-7; 7 bases are a match to TRBD1. TRBV23-1 belongs to the ORF category, with a function that is uncertain. The CDR3 contains 13 residues.

This chain connects TRBV27 to TRBJ1-5; 7 nucleotides agree with TRBD1. Germline V gene data show CDR1 as MNHEY and CDR2 as SMNVEV (reference sequence). Trimming cost V 5 bases and J 5 bases; bases outside gene matches: 12. The CDR3 contains 16 residues. The CDR3 DNA sequence: TGTGCCAGCAGTACGGCCCGTGGGACAGTGGATCAGCCCCAGCATTTT. This sequence encodes CASSTARGTVDQPQHF.

The genes are TRBV30 and TRBJ1-1; D call uncertain. Germline V lookup: CDR1 GTSNPN, CDR2 SVGIG (reference sequence). This CDR3 comprises 14 residues. The V and J ends lost 3 bases and 4 bases respectively, with 15 bases between them. DNA of the CDR3: TGTGCCTGGAGCCTAAACCTCGACATCACTGAAGCTTTCTTT. This sequence encodes CAWSLNLDITEAFF.

The V call is TRBV28, the J call TRBJ1-1; D may be TRBD1 (5 bases). Germline V gene sequence: CDR1 MDHEN, CDR2 SYDVKM. CDR3 length equals 13 residues. The V end lost 5 bases, the J end lost 1 base, and 8 bases lay between the germline ends. This CDR3 is CASSEGQNTEAFF. The CDR3 DNA is TGTGCCAGCAGTGAGGGGCAGAACACTGAAGCTTTCTTT. Variable domain in full (rest from reference TRBV28 and TRBJ1-1): DVKVTQSSRYLVKRTGEKVFLECVQDMDHENMFWYRQDPGLGLRLIYFSYDVKMKEKGDIPEGYSVSREKKERFSLILESASTNQTSMYLCASSEGQNTEAFFGQGTRLTVV.

For the CDR3, the DNA is TGTGCCACCTCGCTGGGGGGCATGGACTATGGCTACACCTTC. Residues: CATSLGGMDYGYTF. The gene calls are TRBV28 and TRBJ1-2, with D possibly matching TRBD1 (6 bases). Trimming removed 10 bases from V and 3 bases from J, with 18 bases in between. This CDR3 is 14 amino acids long. CDR1 and CDR2 (germline): MDHEN, SYDVKM.

V and J are TRBV28 and TRBJ1-6; 10 bases fit TRBD1. The J segment lost 7 bases and the V segment lost 6 bases, leaving 12 bases of the junction unmatched. CDR1 is MDHEN and CDR2 is SYDVKM in the germline V gene. This CDR3 has 17 residues. The CDR3 DNA follows: TGTGCCAGCAGCCCAGCCGGGACAGGGGATTTCAATTCACCCCTCCACTTT. As protein: CASSPAGTGDFNSPLHF.

The J gene is TRBJ1-2, the V gene TRBV9, with a weak D call TRBD1 (5 bases). Germline V gene sequence: CDR1 SGDLS, CDR2 YYNGEE. This CDR3 region has 14 residues. V was pared by 4 bases and J by 4 bases, with 14 bases between. The CDR3: CASSPRGEGYGYTF. Here the CDR3 DNA reads TGTGCCAGCAGCCCCCGGGGGGAAGGCTATGGCTACACCTTC.

The chain carries TRBV5-4 and TRBJ2-7; no reliable D call. CDR3 length: 14 residues. CDR1 is SGHNT and CDR2 is YYREEE in the germline V gene (reference sequence). The V gene lost 4 bases and the J gene lost 1 base, with 12 bases spanning the gap. As DNA, the CDR3 is TGTGCCAGCAGCCCTAGGACGGATTCCTACGAGCAGTACTTC. This sequence encodes CASSPRTDSYEQYF.

The J gene is TRBJ1-1, the V gene TRBV4-3; D is undetermined. The germline gives CDR1 LGHNA, CDR2 YSLEER. V lost 3 bases to trimming and J lost 1 base, with 9 bases between them. This CDR3 has 14 residues. CDR3 residues: CASSQDYRNTEAFF. In DNA form, the CDR3 reads TGCGCCAGCAGCCAGGATTATAGGAACACTGAAGCTTTCTTT.

The chain is built from TRBV6-2 or TRBV6-3 and TRBJ1-5, with D tentatively TRBD1 (6 bases). Trimming pared 6 bases from V and 9 bases from J, leaving 18 bases between. The germline CDR1 and CDR2 sequences are MNHEY and SVGEGT. CDR3 size: 14 residues. The CDR3 here is CASSPDRTSRPQHF. CDR3 sequence (DNA): TGTGCCAGCAGCCCAGACAGGACCTCAAGGCCCCAGCATTTT.

V is TRBV30 and J is TRBJ2-3; TRBD2 is a possible D gene (6 bases). V was pared by 1 base and J by 9 bases, with 8 bases between. Germline V CDR1 and CDR2: GTSNPN, SVGIG (reference sequence). The CDR3 extends over 11 amino acids. The DNA of the CDR3 is TGTGCCTGGAGTGCGGGGAGGACGCAGTATTTT. Its protein is CAWSAGRTQYF. Based on the CDR3 plus reference TRBV30 and TRBJ2-3, the full variable domain is SQTIHQWPATLVQPVGSPLSLECTVEGTSNPNLYWYRQAAGRGLQLLFYSVGIGQISSEVPQNLSASRPQDRQFILSSKKLLLSDSGFYLCAWSAGRTQYFGPGTRLTVL.

The chain combines TRBV3-1 (or the pseudogene TRBV3-2) with TRBJ2-4; D is unclear. This CDR3 has 13 amino acids. Germline CDR1 reads LGHDT; CDR2 reads YNNKEL (reference sequence). The ends were cut back, 1 base at V and 6 bases at J, with 7 bases in the middle. The CDR3: CASSQGERNIQYF. The CDR3, as DNA: TGTGCCAGCAGCCAAGGAGAAAGAAACATTCAGTACTTC.

The rearrangement links TRBV28 to TRBJ1-2; D is ambiguous. Germline CDR1 MDHEN, CDR2 SYDVKM. V was clipped by 4 bases and J by 6 bases, with 3 bases between them. The CDR3 length is 10 residues. CDR3 DNA sequence: TGTGCCAGCAGTTCAAATGGCTACACCTTC. It yields the protein CASSSNGYTF.

Written as DNA, the CDR3 is TGTGCCAGCTCCTTGTCCGTTGCAACTAATGAAAAACTGTTTTTT. This sequence encodes CASSLSVATNEKLFF. This sequence joins TRBV7-3 and TRBJ1-4, with D uncertain. Per the germline V gene, CDR1 is SGHTA and CDR2 is FQGTGA. The V and J ends lost 8 bases and 0 bases respectively, with 13 bases between them. The CDR3 totals 15 residues.

This chain joins TRBV11-3 and TRBJ2-1, with D possibly being TRBD1 or TRBD2 (5 bases each). The germline CDR1 and CDR2 sequences are SGHNT and YENEEA. Between the trimmed V and J ends, which lost 5 bases and 5 bases, there was a span of 19 bases. CDR3 length: 16 residues. CDR3 coding DNA: TGTGCCAGCAGCCCGGCCGAGGGGTCTTGGCACAATGAGCAGTTCTTC. This codes for CASSPAEGSWHNEQFF.